Sequencing of this TCR beta chain was carried out in a study of CD8+CD57+ T cells in acquired aplastic anemia. Overall study: Average DNA yield from sorted CD4+ and CD8+ cells was around 3 ug.

CDR3 length: 16 amino acids. J lost 5 bases, V lost 2 bases, and 8 bases had no gene match. The germline V gene encodes CDR1 MNHEY and CDR2 SVGAGI. At least ten counts were recorded for this clonotype. Antigen: not known. The template used for profiling TCR beta VDJ and CDR3 was genomic DNA. A single record per CDR3 protein comes from TCRdb applying MiXCR to the reads. The sample records a few hundred thousand distinct CDR3 sequences, 50% to 65% being singletons. For sequencing, patients were chosen who had shown expansion of CD8+CD57+ cells by flow cytometry. Every one of the patients had aplastic anemia (severe, acquired). Untreated patients provided the blood samples, with no therapy given before sampling. Notes on the study in general: Researchers reported that CD8+ Simpson's diversity was not significantly different in patients versus controls.

The sequence came from a human donor with aplastic anemia. The V gene is TRBV6-5, the J gene TRBJ1-4, with TRBD1 identical over 7 bases. The sequencing input was sorted CD4+, CD8+, or CD8+CD57+ T cells (not recorded which) from PBMCs. CDR3 in amino acids: CASSYQTGAGNEKLFF. In DNA form, the CDR3 reads TGTGCCAGCAGTTACCAAACAGGGGCAGGAAATGAAAAACTGTTTTTT.